Presented here are 17 T cell receptor beta chains from one specimen sequenced in a study of blood T cell repertoires in COVID-19. Sequenced by immunoSEQ multiplex PCR; TCRdb stores in-frame clones only, minus some. This table holds about 130,000 clones, roughly 80% found once. Sequencing used peripheral blood. All receptors come from a woman of 80 years or more with acute or convalescent COVID-19.

Turning to this clone: Distinct nucleotide sequences in the sample also encode this CDR3. The chain combines TRBV30 with TRBJ1-1, with D possibly TRBD1 on 5 matching bases. Per germline, CDR1 GTSNPN and CDR2 SVGIG (reference sequence). The V end lost 5 bases, the J end lost 5 bases, and 15 bases lay between the germline ends. The CDR3 runs to 13 residues. The CDR3 region is CAWSSQGGTEAFF. The CDR3 nucleotides are TGTGCCTGGTCATCCCAGGGAGGGACTGAAGCTTTCTTT.

This clone was picked up a small number of times. The rearrangement joins TRBV7-9 to TRBJ2-7; TRBD2 matches at 8 bases. CDR1 and CDR2 (germline): SEHNR, FQNEAQ (reference sequence). The V gene end was trimmed by 5 bases and the J gene end by 4 bases; junction bases not matched to a gene: 13. The CDR3 runs to 16 residues. The CDR3, as DNA: TGTGCCAGCAGCCCCCCGAGCGGGGGACTCCCTTACGAGCAGTACTTC. Amino acid sequence: CASSPPSGGLPYEQYF.

The V and J genes are TRBV4-1 and TRBJ2-1, with TRBD1 matching 12 bases. This CDR3 is 15 amino acids long. Trimming at V came to 2 bases and at J to 9 bases, leaving 5 bases not matched to a gene. Germline values: CDR1 MGHRA, CDR2 YSYEKL. CDR3 coding DNA: TGCGCCAGCAGCCAACGGGACAGGGGGCGGGGTGAGCAGTTCTTC. It translates to CASSQRDRGRGEQFF.

The chain is built from TRBV4-1 and TRBJ1-5; a weak D match, TRBD1 (5 bases). This CDR3 is 17 amino acids long. Trimming took off 4 bases at V and 6 bases at J, with 22 bases between the two ends. Germline CDR1 MGHRA, CDR2 YSYEKL. The CDR3 DNA follows: TGCGCCAGCAGCCCCTTTGGTCAGGGATCGGTTAGTCAGCCCCAGCATTTT. Protein sequence: CASSPFGQGSVSQPQHF.

The V and J genes are TRBV6-6 and TRBJ1-1; 12 bases are a match to TRBD1. The CDR3 runs to 14 residues. The V segment lost 7 bases and the J segment 4 bases; nucleotides outside the gene matches: 4. CDR1 is MNHNY, CDR2 SVGAGI, per germline (reference sequence). Written as DNA, the CDR3 is TGTGCCAGCACTCGGGACAGGGGGCTCACTGAAGCTTTCTTT. Its translation is CASTRDRGLTEAFF.

The V gene is TRBV19, the J gene TRBJ1-3; tentative D call: TRBD1 (6 bases). Trimming cost V 5 bases and J 2 bases, with 10 bases left between them. Per the germline V gene, CDR1 is LNHDA and CDR2 is SQIVND (reference sequence). The length of the CDR3 is 14 residues. CDR3 in DNA: TGTGCCAGTAGTTCCACAGGGACTGGAAACACCATATATTTT. This gives the protein CASSSTGTGNTIYF.

This clone showed up just once. The rearrangement joins TRBV10-3 to TRBJ1-5; 7 bases map to TRBD1. The CDR3 runs 14 residues. The germline CDR1 and CDR2 sequences are ENHRY and SYGVKD. The V segment lost 8 bases and the J segment 7 bases; nucleotides outside the gene matches: 11. The DNA of the CDR3 is TGTGCCATCTCCGTCACAGGGGATAGACAGCCCCAGCATTTT. This gives the protein CAISVTGDRQPQHF.

V and J are TRBV7-2 and TRBJ2-3, with TRBD2 identical over 7 bases. The V and J ends lost 4 bases and 3 bases, in that order; junction bases with no gene match: 13. Germline-derived CDR1 and CDR2 are SGHTA and FQGNSA. The length of the CDR3 is 17 residues. CDR3: CASSSPSGAQPTDTQYF. CDR3 nucleotides: TGTGCCAGCAGCTCACCAAGCGGGGCCCAACCAACAGATACGCAGTATTTT.

At least ten counts were recorded for this clone. The chain links TRBV19 to TRBJ2-2, with 8 bases fitting TRBD1. The CDR3 has 15 amino acids. Germline-derived CDR1 and CDR2 are LNHDA and SQIVND (reference sequence). J lost 2 bases, V lost 7 bases, and 6 bases had no gene match. The CDR3 reads CASIAGGTNTGELFF. The CDR3 DNA follows: TGTGCCAGTATCGCAGGGGGCACAAACACCGGGGAGCTGTTTTTT.

The chain employs TRBV5-6 and TRBJ2-2; no reliable D call. Trimming left V 2 bases short and J 1 base short, with 9 bases between. This CDR3 contains 15 residues. Per the germline V gene, CDR1 is SGHDT and CDR2 is YYEEEE. CDR3 loop: CASSFSPVNTGELFF. CDR3 in DNA: TGTGCCAGCAGCTTCTCTCCGGTGAACACCGGGGAGCTGTTTTTT.

The chain is built from TRBV4-2 and TRBJ2-2, with D perhaps TRBD1 (7 bases). CDR1 and CDR2 from the germline V gene are LGHNA and YNFKEQ. The CDR3 contains 15 residues. The V and J ends lost 0 bases and 5 bases respectively, with 10 bases between them. This CDR3 is CASSQDRGVTGELFF. The CDR3 DNA is TGTGCCAGCAGCCAAGACAGGGGGGTAACCGGGGAGCTGTTTTTT.

The chain employs TRBV29-1 and TRBJ1-1, with 10 bases matching TRBD1. Trimming took 2 bases from V and 11 from J; bases not matched to a gene: 2. Germline lookup yields CDR1 SQVTM and CDR2 ANQGSEA. CDR3 size: 11 residues. CDR3 bases: TGCAGCGTTGAACCGGGACAGGGGGCTTTCTTT. As protein: CSVEPGQGAFF.

The chain links TRBV7-9 to TRBJ1-4, with TRBD1 as a possible D gene (6 bases). The V end was cut by 5 bases, the J end by 7 bases, with 20 bases between. Germline V gene data show CDR1 as SEHNR and CDR2 as FQNEAQ (reference sequence). The CDR3 covers 16 residues. CDR3 residues: CASSLRDDRTLEKLFF. As DNA, the CDR3 is TGTGCCAGCAGCCTCCGCGATGACAGGACACTTGAAAAACTGTTTTTT.

This chain joins TRBV5-1 and TRBJ1-5; 7 bases line up with TRBD1. Per germline, CDR1 SGHRS and CDR2 YFSETQ. The CDR3 sequence is 13 residues long. V lost 7 bases, J lost 1 base, and 2 bases stayed unmatched. In nucleotides, the CDR3 is TGCGCCAGCCGACAGGGAAGCAATCAGCCCCAGCATTTT. It translates to CASRQGSNQPQHF.

About this clone: Other nucleotide sequences from this sample produce the same CDR3. V usage is TRBV3-1 (or the pseudogene TRBV3-2) and J usage is TRBJ2-3; 15 bases are a match to TRBD2. Trimming cost V 4 bases and J 0 bases; bases outside gene matches: 5. From germline, CDR1 is LGHDT and CDR2 YNNKEL (reference sequence). The CDR3 is 18 residues long. The CDR3 loop reads CASSPGLAGGLSTDTQYF. CDR3 DNA sequence: TGTGCCAGCAGCCCTGGACTAGCGGGGGGGTTGAGCACAGATACGCAGTATTTT.

This chain connects TRBV2 to TRBJ1-1; D is unresolved. Per germline, CDR1 SNHLY and CDR2 FYNNEI. The CDR3 length is 13 residues. The V gene lost 7 bases and the J gene lost 4 bases, with 13 bases spanning the gap. The CDR3 sequence is CASTLTESTEAFF. In nucleotides, the CDR3 is TGTGCCAGCACCCTGACGGAGAGCACTGAAGCTTTCTTT. Looking up the rest from reference TRBV2 and TRBJ1-1 gives the full variable domain: EPEVTQTPSHQVTQMGQEVILRCVPISNHLYFYWYRQILGQKVEFLVSFYNNEISEKSEIFDDQFSVERPDGSNFTLKIRSTKLEDSAMYFCASTLTESTEAFFGQGTRLTVV.

The chain joins TRBV24-1 to TRBJ2-5, with 14 nucleotides matching TRBD2. In germline, CDR1 is KGHDR, CDR2 SFDVKD. Trimming removed 10 bases from V and 5 bases from J; junction bases left unmatched: 5. This CDR3 has 14 amino acids. The CDR3 bases are TGTGCCACGACCCGACTAGCGGGGGGGGAGACCCAGTACTTC. Residues: CATTRLAGGETQYF.